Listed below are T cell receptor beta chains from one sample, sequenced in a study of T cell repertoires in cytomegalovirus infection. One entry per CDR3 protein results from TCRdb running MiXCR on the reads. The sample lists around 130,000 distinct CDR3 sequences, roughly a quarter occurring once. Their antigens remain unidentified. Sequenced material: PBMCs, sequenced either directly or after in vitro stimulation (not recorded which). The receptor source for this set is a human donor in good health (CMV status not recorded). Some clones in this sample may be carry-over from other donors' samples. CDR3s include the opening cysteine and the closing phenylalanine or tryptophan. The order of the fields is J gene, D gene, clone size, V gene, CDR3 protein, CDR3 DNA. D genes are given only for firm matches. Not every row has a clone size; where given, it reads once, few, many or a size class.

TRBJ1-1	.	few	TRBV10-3	CAISEPGGALF	TGTGCCATCAGTGAGCCCGGGGGAGCTCTCTTT
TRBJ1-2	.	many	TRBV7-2	CASSFGAFVGYTF	TGTGCCAGCAGCTTCGGGGCGTTCGTAGGCTACACCTTC
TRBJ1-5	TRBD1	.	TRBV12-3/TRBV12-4	CASSPRDRPNQPQHF	TGTGCCAGCAGTCCTCGGGACAGGCCCAATCAGCCCCAGCATTTT
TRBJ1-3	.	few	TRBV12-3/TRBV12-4	CASSLFVTSIPGNTIYF	TGTGCCAGCAGTTTATTCGTGACTTCTATCCCTGGAAACACCATATATTTT
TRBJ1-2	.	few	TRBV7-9	CASSLAGAFGYTF	TGTGCCAGCAGCTTAGCAGGGGCGTTCGGCTACACCTTC
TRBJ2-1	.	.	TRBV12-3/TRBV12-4	CASSFSGAYNEQFF	TGTGCCAGCAGCTTCAGCGGAGCGTACAATGAGCAGTTCTTC
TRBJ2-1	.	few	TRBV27	CASRELAEQFF	TGTGCCAGCAGGGAACTAGCTGAGCAGTTCTTC
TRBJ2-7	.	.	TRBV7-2	CASSLSQGFEQYF	TGTGCCAGCAGCTTATCCCAGGGATTCGAGCAGTACTTC
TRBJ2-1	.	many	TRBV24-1	CATSGGYNEQFF	TGTGCCACCAGTGGAGGTTACAATGAGCAGTTCTTC
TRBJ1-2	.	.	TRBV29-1	CSVLGQRGYTF	TGCAGCGTCTTGGGACAACGAGGCTACACCTTC
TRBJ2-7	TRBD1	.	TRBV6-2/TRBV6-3	CASRRDREFGEQYF	TGTGCCAGCAGGCGCGACAGGGAGTTCGGCGAGCAGTACTTC
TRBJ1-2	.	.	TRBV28	CASRSINWGRTSNYGYTF	TGTGCCAGCAGGTCTATAAACTGGGGACGAACTTCTAACTATGGCTACACCTTC
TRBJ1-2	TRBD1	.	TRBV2	CAKAGQGVNYGYTF	TGTGCCAAGGCCGGACAGGGGGTAAACTATGGCTACACCTTC
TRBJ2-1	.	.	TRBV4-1	CPSSPTPGGAIYNEQFF	TGTCCCAGCAGCCCGACACCAGGAGGGGCGATTTACAATGAGCAGTTCTTC
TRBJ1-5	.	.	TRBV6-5	CASSYNSNQPQHF	TGTGCCAGCAGTTACAATAGCAATCAGCCCCAGCATTTT
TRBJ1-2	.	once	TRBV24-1	CATSDPTTNYGYTF	TGTGCCACCAGTGATCCCACAACTAACTATGGCTACACCTTC
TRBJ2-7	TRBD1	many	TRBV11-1	CASSLPGQSYEQYF	TGTGCCAGCAGCTTACCGGGACAGAGCTACGAGCAGTACTTC
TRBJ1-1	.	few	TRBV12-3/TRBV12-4	CASSQRDTLAAFF	TGTGCCAGCAGTCAGCGGGACACGTTAGCGGCTTTCTTT
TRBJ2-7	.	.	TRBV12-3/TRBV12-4	CASTFPDSYEQYF	TGTGCCAGCACGTTCCCAGACTCCTACGAGCAGTACTTC
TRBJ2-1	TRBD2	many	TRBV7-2	CASSLTSGAYNEQFF	TGTGCCAGCAGCTTGACTAGCGGGGCATACAATGAGCAGTTCTTC
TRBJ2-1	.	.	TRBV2	CASSALGQFIYNEQFF	TGTGCCAGCAGTGCCTTGGGGCAGTTCATCTACAATGAGCAGTTCTTC
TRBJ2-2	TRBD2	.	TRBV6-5	CASSYGLVNTGELFF	TGTGCCAGCAGTTACGGACTAGTGAACACCGGGGAGCTGTTTTTT
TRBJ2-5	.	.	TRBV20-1	CSARDSGETQYF	TGCAGTGCTAGAGATTCGGGAGAGACCCAGTACTTC
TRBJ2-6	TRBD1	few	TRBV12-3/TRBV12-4	CASSLGTGNSGANVLTF	TGTGCCAGCAGTTTGGGGACAGGGAACTCTGGGGCCAACGTCCTGACTTTC
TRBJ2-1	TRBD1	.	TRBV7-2	CASKDRAFNEQFF	TGTGCCAGCAAAGACAGGGCATTCAATGAGCAGTTCTTC
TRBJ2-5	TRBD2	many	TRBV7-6	CASSLVLAAQETQYF	TGTGCCAGCAGCTTAGTCCTAGCGGCACAAGAGACCCAGTACTTC
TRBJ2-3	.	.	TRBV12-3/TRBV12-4	CASRKVMQRTDTQYF	TGTGCCAGCAGAAAGGTCATGCAGCGAACAGATACGCAGTATTTT
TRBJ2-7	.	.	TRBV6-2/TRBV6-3	CASSTTITETYEQYF	TGTGCCAGCAGCACCACCATAACGGAAACCTACGAGCAGTACTTC
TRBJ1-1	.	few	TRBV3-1	CASSLNQGSTEAFF	TGTGCCAGCAGCCTAAATCAGGGATCCACTGAAGCTTTCTTT
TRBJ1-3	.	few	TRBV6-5	CASSYSQPGISLQTGNTIYF	TGTGCCAGCAGTTACTCGCAGCCAGGAATAAGCCTGCAGACTGGAAACACCATATATTTT
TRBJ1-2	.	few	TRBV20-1	CSAWEGMEANYGYTF	TGCAGTGCTTGGGAGGGGATGGAAGCTAACTATGGCTACACCTTC
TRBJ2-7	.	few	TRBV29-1	CSVEVSRLGGEQYF	TGCAGCGTTGAAGTGTCCCGGTTGGGTGGCGAGCAGTACTTC
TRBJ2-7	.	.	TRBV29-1	CSVEGSAYEQYF	TGCAGCGTTGAGGGGAGTGCCTACGAGCAGTACTTC
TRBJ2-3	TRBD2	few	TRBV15	CATSSGLAGNTQYF	TGTGCCACCAGCAGCGGACTAGCGGGGAATACGCAGTATTTT
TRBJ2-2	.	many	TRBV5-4	CASSTQLTGELFF	TGTGCCAGCAGCACTCAGTTAACCGGGGAGCTGTTTTTT
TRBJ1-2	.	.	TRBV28	CASSLYSTPASYTF	TGTGCCAGCAGTTTATATAGCACGCCGGCTAGCTACACCTTC
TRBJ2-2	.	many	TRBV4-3	CASSQVRGTNTGELFF	TGCGCCAGCAGCCAAGTGCGCGGGACGAACACCGGGGAGCTGTTTTTT
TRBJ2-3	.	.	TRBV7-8	CASSSGGGIGTDTQYF	TGTGCCAGCAGCTCCGGAGGGGGGATCGGCACAGATACGCAGTATTTT
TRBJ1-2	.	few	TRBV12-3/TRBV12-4	CASSSRGQDRQYYGYTF	TGTGCCAGCAGTTCCCGGGGCCAAGATCGTCAATACTATGGCTACACCTTC
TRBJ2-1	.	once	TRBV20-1	CSALSNEQFF	TGCAGTGCCCTCTCAAATGAGCAGTTCTTC
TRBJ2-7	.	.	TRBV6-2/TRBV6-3	CASSGLREQYF	TGTGCCAGCAGCGGACTTCGGGAGCAGTACTTC
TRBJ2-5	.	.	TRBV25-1	CASSESRAPGDQYF	TGTGCCAGCAGTGAGAGCCGGGCCCCCGGGGACCAGTACTTC
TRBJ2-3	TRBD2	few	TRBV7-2	CASSLASGTSGSRTDTQYF	TGTGCCAGCAGCTTAGCCTCGGGGACTAGCGGGAGTCGCACAGATACGCAGTATTTT
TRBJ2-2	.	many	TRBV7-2	CASRGLTGELFF	TGTGCCAGCAGAGGGCTCACCGGGGAGCTGTTTTTT
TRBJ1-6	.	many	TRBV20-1	CSAMRDGQINSPLHF	TGCAGTGCTATGCGGGACGGACAAATTAATTCACCCCTCCACTTT
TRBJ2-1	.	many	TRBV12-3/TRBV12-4	CASSLDLGLYNEQFF	TGTGCCAGCAGTCTCGACCTTGGGCTCTACAATGAGCAGTTCTTC